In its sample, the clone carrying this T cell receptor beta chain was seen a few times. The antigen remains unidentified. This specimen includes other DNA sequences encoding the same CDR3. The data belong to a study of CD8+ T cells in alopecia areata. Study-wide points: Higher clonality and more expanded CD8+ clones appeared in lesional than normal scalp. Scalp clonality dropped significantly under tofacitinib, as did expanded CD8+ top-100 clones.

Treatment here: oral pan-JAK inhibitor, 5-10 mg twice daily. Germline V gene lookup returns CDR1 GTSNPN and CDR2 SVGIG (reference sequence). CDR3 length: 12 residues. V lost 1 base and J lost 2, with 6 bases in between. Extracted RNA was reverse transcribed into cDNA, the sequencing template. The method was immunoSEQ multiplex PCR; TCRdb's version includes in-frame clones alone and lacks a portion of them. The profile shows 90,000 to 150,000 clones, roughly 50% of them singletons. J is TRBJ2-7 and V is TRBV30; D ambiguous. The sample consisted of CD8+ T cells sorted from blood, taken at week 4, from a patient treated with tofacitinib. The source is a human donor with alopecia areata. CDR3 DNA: TGTGCCTGGAGTGGGAGTCCCTACGAGCAGTACTTC. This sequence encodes CAWSGSPYEQYF.